This TCR beta chain was recovered during a study of cytomegalovirus exposure and HLA in healthy donors. Study outcomes and limitations: The productive fraction for most TCR beta V segments was about 87% or about 30% in an earlier analysis.

As regards this clone: Its matching antigen is unknown.

The PCR employed 60 Vbeta primers together with 13 Jbeta primers. Sequencing used immunoSEQ multiplex PCR; TCRdb keeps in-frame clones, though not all of them. This sample has about 190,000 clones, with approximately 82% found just once. This receptor was obtained from a young woman in good health and CMV-seropositive. Sequences were obtained from PBMCs.

CDR3 region: CASSEGQGVGEQYF. DNA for the CDR3: TGCGCCAGCAGTGAGGGTCAGGGCGTTGGCGAGCAGTACTTC. The chain couples TRBV10-1 to TRBJ2-7; a weak D match, TRBD1 (5 bases). Germline assignment: CDR1 WNHNN and CDR2 SYGVQD (reference sequence). V gave up 2 bases and J gave up 6 bases, with 14 bases separating them. The CDR3 is 14 amino acids.